Sequencing of this TCR beta chain was carried out in a study of cytomegalovirus exposure and HLA in healthy donors. The germline CDR1 and CDR2 sequences are MRHNA and SNTAGT. CDR3 length: 14 residues. Trimming stripped 5 bases from V and 2 bases from J, with 13 bases between. Study-wide findings and caveats: Trimming of TCR beta V- and J-genes showed a link, identified in a later analysis, to a missense DCLRE1C variant.

PCR involved 60 Vbeta and 13 Jbeta primers. In the authors' methods: The authors later counted about 80 million unique TCR beta chains, about 11 million of them shared. Produced via immunoSEQ multiplex PCR; TCRdb's table is partial and in-frame only. D and trimming were read from the DNA, whereas the V and J calls and clone size are those reported in that table. The sample records about 150,000 clones, 80% being singletons. As regards this clone: As yet, its antigen is unknown.

Sequenced material: PBMCs. The V gene is TRBV6-4, the J gene TRBJ2-7, with D perhaps matching TRBD1 (6 bases). This TCR came from a young man in good health and CMV-seropositive. The CDR3 bases are TGTGCCAGCAGTCGGGACGCAGGGGCCTACGAGCAGTACTTC. This codes for CASSRDAGAYEQYF.